What follows are 15 T cell receptor beta chains derived from one specimen sequenced in a study of T cells in women clearing cervical HPV infection. Clones were sequenced by immunoSEQ multiplex PCR, and TCRdb holds only the in-frame ones, with some missing. The sample shows about 26,000 clones, and around 3.5% sits with its ten largest clones. The sample consisted of blood buffy coat. These receptors all come from a woman between 18 and 75 years old with a cervical HPV16 infection that either progressed to CIN3+ or cleared (not recorded which).

Comments on this clone: The CDR3 goes on 3 residues after the read ends, and that part is filled in from the germline J gene. This chain links TRBV19 with TRBJ1-2, with D possibly TRBD1 on 6 matching bases. V lost 6 bases and J lost 4, with 18 bases in between. The CDR3 runs 15 residues. Per germline, CDR1 LNHDA and CDR2 SQIVND (reference sequence). The CDR3 sequence is CASRRDQGFAYGYTF. The CDR3 DNA, read in part, is TGTGCCAGTAGGAGGGACCAGGGGTTTGCCTATGGC.

Details on this clone: The CDR3 end is not reached by the read, which stops 3 residues before it; the germline J gene fills it in. J is TRBJ2-1 and V is TRBV7-6; 8 positions match TRBD2. The CDR3 contains 16 residues. V dropped 5 bases and J dropped 5; count of bases not matched to a gene: 11. Looked up from germline, CDR1 is SGHVS and CDR2 is FNYEAQ. The sequenced CDR3 bases are TGTGCCAGCAGCGCCCGGGAAGCGGGGGCTAACAATGAG. Residues: CASSAREAGANNE. The CDR3 in full is CASSAREAGANNEQFF.

Remarks on this clone: The read ends 3 residues shy of where the CDR3 ends; the end is completed using the germline J gene. This sequence joins TRBV18 and TRBJ1-1, with D maybe TRBD1 (5 bases). V shed 3 bases and J shed 3 bases, with 29 bases lying between them. Germline CDR1 is KGHSH and CDR2 is LQKENI. CDR3 length: 20 amino acids. Here the CDR3 reads CASSPLGGVIISGRDTEAFF. The sequenced CDR3 bases are TGTGCCAGCTCACCGCTCGGGGGAGTGATTATCTCGGGGAGGGACACTGAA.

Concerning this clone: The observed sequence ends 3 residues before the CDR3 terminus, with the missing tail filled in from the germline J gene. The V call is TRBV20-1, the J call TRBJ2-2; the match to TRBD2 covers 10 bases. CDR3 length: 14 amino acids. Germline V lookup: CDR1 DFQATT, CDR2 SNEGSKA (reference sequence). Trimming removed 5 bases from V and 4 bases from J; junction bases left unmatched: 4. This CDR3 reads CSAPLAGSTGELFF. CDR3 DNA (partial): TGCAGTGCTCCACTAGCGGGGAGCACCGGGGAG.

About this clone: Read sequence stops 3 residues before the CDR3 end, and the germline J gene provides the missing end. The genes are TRBV19 and TRBJ1-4; 8 bases map to TRBD1. Germline V gives CDR1 LNHDA, CDR2 SQIVND (reference sequence). This CDR3 comprises 15 residues. V dropped 3 bases and J dropped 4; count of bases not matched to a gene: 4. Partial CDR3 DNA: TGTGCCAGTAGTATTCGACAGGGGATTAATGAAAAA. Protein sequence: CASSIRQGINEK. The full CDR3 reads CASSIRQGINEKLFF.

Details on this clone: The read ends 3 residues early relative to the CDR3; the germline J gene fills the gap. This sequence joins TRBV20-1 and TRBJ2-7, with 10 bases lining up with TRBD2. CDR1 and CDR2 (germline): DFQATT, SNEGSKA (reference sequence). There are 14 residues in the CDR3. The V and J ends lost 2 bases and 2 bases, in that order; junction bases with no gene match: 3. This CDR3 reads CSARPLAGAYEQYF. The DNA read from the CDR3 is TGCAGTGCTAGACCGCTAGCGGGAGCCTACGAG.

With respect to this clone: The DNA ends 3 residues before the CDR3 does, and the rest of the CDR3 is filled in from the germline J gene. The chain links TRBV7-9 to TRBJ1-1; D is ambiguous. The CDR3 runs to 13 residues. The germline V gene has CDR1 SEHNR and CDR2 FQNEAQ (reference sequence). CDR3 DNA (partial): TGTGCCAGCAGTCTCGGGTCCTCCTACGAG. Its protein is CASSLGSSYE. The whole CDR3 reads CASSLGSSYEAFF.

With regard to this clone: The CDR3 extends 3 residues past the end of the read, so its final part is completed from the germline J gene. The chain couples TRBV5-6 to TRBJ2-4; no reliable D call. Germline values: CDR1 SGHDT, CDR2 YYEEEE. The CDR3 loop spans 14 amino acids. Incomplete CDR3 DNA: TGTGCCAGCAGCTTGGATAGTCCCCCCGGTATT. Protein product: CASSLDSPPGI. In full, the CDR3 is CASSLDSPPGIQYF.

The CDR3 loop is CSARGQGDTEAFF. CDR3 DNA (partial): TGCAGTGCTAGGGGACAGGGGGACACTGAA. J is TRBJ1-1 and V is TRBV20-1, with 11 bases that match TRBD1. The read ends 3 residues shy of where the CDR3 ends; the end is completed using the germline J gene. The CDR3 totals 13 residues. With V trimmed by 3 bases and J by 3 bases, 0 bases remained unmatched. Germline CDR1 reads DFQATT; CDR2 reads SNEGSKA (reference sequence).

For this clone: The CDR3 goes on 3 residues after the read ends, and that part is filled in from the germline J gene. V gene TRBV5-1 combines with J gene TRBJ1-6; 9 positions match TRBD1. Germline assignment: CDR1 SGHRS and CDR2 YFSETQ. J gave up 7 bases and V 0 bases, and 5 bases lay outside the gene matches. The CDR3 extends over 16 amino acids. Here the CDR3 reads CASSLAPGQGNSPLHF. CDR3 DNA (partial): TGCGCCAGCAGCTTGGCTCCCGGACAGGGGAATTCACCC.

Comment on this clone: The DNA ends 3 residues before the CDR3 does, and the rest of the CDR3 is filled in from the germline J gene. The chain uses TRBV29-1 and TRBJ2-2, with TRBD2 as a possible D gene (7 bases). V lost 2 bases to trimming and J lost 7 bases, with 17 bases between them. The V gene's germline CDR1 is SQVTM and CDR2 ANQGSEA. The CDR3 runs 15 residues. The CDR3 bases that were read are TGCAGCGTTGAATGGGGGGGCCAGTTGGGCGGGGAG. This gives the protein CSVEWGGQLGGE. The CDR3 reads in full as CSVEWGGQLGGELFF.

Concerning this clone: The read terminates 3 residues before the CDR3 end, so the remaining end is supplied by the germline J gene. This chain joins TRBV20-1 and TRBJ2-3, with 12 bases aligning to TRBD2. Per germline, CDR1 DFQATT and CDR2 SNEGSKA (reference sequence). The CDR3 has 14 amino acids. The CDR3 region is CSAKGLAGKETQYF. The sequenced CDR3 bases are TGCAGTGCTAAAGGACTAGCGGGGAAAGAGACG.

Note on this clone: Read coverage stops 3 residues before the CDR3 terminus; the germline J gene supplies the remainder. J is TRBJ2-3 and V is TRBV19, with 8 bases aligning to TRBD1. Germline V gene lookup returns CDR1 LNHDA and CDR2 SQIVND (reference sequence). This CDR3 has 13 amino acids. V dropped 3 bases and J dropped 7; count of bases not matched to a gene: 3. The DNA read from the CDR3 is TGTGCCAGTAGTATTCAGGGGGCAAATACG. Residues: CASSIQGANT. The full CDR3 is CASSIQGANTQYF.

The CDR3 sequence is CASSETLRGPGNTIYF. The covered CDR3 bases are TGTGCCAGCAGTGAAACCCTCAGGGGGCCTGGAAACACC. The rearrangement links TRBV6-1 to TRBJ1-3, with TRBD1 matching over 8 bases. The DNA ends 3 residues before the CDR3 does, and the rest of the CDR3 is filled in from the germline J gene. After removal of 2 bases from V and 2 bases from J, the junction contained 5 bases not matched to a gene. The length of the CDR3 is 16 residues. Per the germline V gene, CDR1 is MNHNS and CDR2 is SASEGT.

This clone is identified as medium-sized from frequency. With the read ending 3 residues before the CDR3 end, the germline J gene is used to fill in that end. The identical CDR3 is also encoded by other nucleotide sequences in the sample. V is TRBV18 and J is TRBJ2-1; 11 bases match TRBD1. The V gene end was trimmed by 0 bases and the J gene end by 9 bases; junction bases not matched to a gene: 4. Germline V gene data show CDR1 as KGHSH and CDR2 as LQKENI. CDR3 length: 15 residues. The CDR3 bases that were read are TGTGCCAGCTCACCACCCGGACAGGGGGCGGGTGAG. Translation: CASSPPGQGAGE. The whole CDR3 sequence reads CASSPPGQGAGEQFF.